The TCR beta chain described here comes from a study of identifying expanded T cells in peripheral blood. Study outcomes and limitations: Differentially abundant clones: roughly 1.2 between replicates, about 15 at roughly 15 days, approximately 19 at four. Variance in clone template counts between approximately two-week samples significantly increased with total template count across all healthy donors.

Comment on this clone: Antigen specificity is unknown.

Collection occurred without any documented infections or immune events in donors. V lost 3 bases and J 13 bases, leaving 15 bases between the germline ends. CDR3 length: 12 residues. CDR1 is LNHNV and CDR2 is YYDKDF in the germline V gene (reference sequence). Here immunoSEQ multiplex PCR was the method, and the copy in TCRdb shows in-frame clones only, minus some. The sample has about 81,000 clones; roughly 89% are singletons. This clonotype was sampled from a person aged 18-70 years in good health. The sequencing input was blood. The chain joins TRBV15 to TRBJ1-2, with D perhaps matching TRBD1 (6 bases). This chain's CDR3 is CATSRGNPGATF. CDR3 in DNA: TGTGCCACCAGCAGGGGTAATCCAGGGGCCACCTTC. The entire variable domain, with the rest obtained from reference TRBV15 and TRBJ1-2, is as follows: DAMVIQNPRYQVTQFGKPVTLSCSQTLNHNVMYWYQQKSSQAPKLLFHYYDKDFNNEADTPDNFQSRRPNTSFCFLDIRSPGLGDTAMYLCATSRGNPGATFGSGTRLTVV.